This is a list of T cell receptor beta chains from one sample in a study of cytomegalovirus exposure and HLA in healthy donors. Libraries were prepared by immunoSEQ multiplex PCR; TCRdb keeps only in-frame clonotypes and omits some of them. Altogether more than 110,000 clones are present, 80% being singletons, with the ten largest covering under 7.5%. The material sequenced was PBMCs. The receptor set was obtained from a man aged 35 to 55 in good health and CMV-seropositive. Each CDR3 is given with its conserved first and last residue. A D gene is named only where the DNA matches it firmly. Size values are once, few and many counts, or a class for expanded clones, and some rows have none.

V gene: TRBV19; D gene: .; clone size: few; J gene: TRBJ2-5; CDR3 protein: CASSIDTGSGETQYF; CDR3 DNA: TGTGCCAGTAGTATAGACACGGGGAGCGGGGAGACCCAGTACTTC
V gene: TRBV30; D gene: .; clone size: .; J gene: TRBJ2-7; CDR3 protein: CAWSVYPSYEQYF; CDR3 DNA: TGTGCCTGGAGTGTATATCCCTCCTACGAGCAGTACTTC
V gene: TRBV5-1; D gene: TRBD1; clone size: .; J gene: TRBJ2-7; CDR3 protein: CASNKGQGLYEQYF; CDR3 DNA: TGCGCCAGCAACAAAGGACAGGGACTCTACGAGCAGTACTTC
V gene: TRBV11-2; D gene: .; clone size: .; J gene: TRBJ2-4; CDR3 protein: CASSRLGENILYF; CDR3 DNA: TGTGCCAGCAGTCGGCTCGGGGAAAACATTCTGTACTTC
V gene: TRBV7-2; D gene: .; clone size: .; J gene: TRBJ1-2; CDR3 protein: CASSVGGGGGYTF; CDR3 DNA: TGTGCCAGCAGCGTCGGAGGGGGGGGTGGCTACACCTTC
V gene: TRBV5-5; D gene: .; clone size: .; J gene: TRBJ2-5; CDR3 protein: CASSLGQRLQETQYF; CDR3 DNA: TGTGCCAGCAGCCTTGGACAGAGACTCCAAGAGACCCAGTACTTC
V gene: TRBV7-9; D gene: .; clone size: .; J gene: TRBJ1-5; CDR3 protein: CASSSDRLMYQPQHF; CDR3 DNA: TGTGCCAGCAGCAGCGACAGGCTAATGTATCAGCCCCAGCATTTT
V gene: TRBV19; D gene: TRBD2; clone size: .; J gene: TRBJ2-1; CDR3 protein: CASSIDRGGPDIYNEQFF; CDR3 DNA: TGTGCCAGTAGTATTGACCGGGGGGGCCCCGATATCTACAATGAGCAGTTCTTC
V gene: TRBV18; D gene: .; clone size: .; J gene: TRBJ1-1; CDR3 protein: CASSPGTNEAFF; CDR3 DNA: TGTGCCAGCTCACCGGGGACTAATGAAGCTTTCTTT
V gene: TRBV19; D gene: TRBD2; clone size: once; J gene: TRBJ2-7; CDR3 protein: CASSILAGGWYEQYF; CDR3 DNA: TGTGCCAGTAGTATCCTTGCGGGAGGATGGTACGAGCAGTACTTC
V gene: TRBV7-2; D gene: .; clone size: .; J gene: TRBJ2-2; CDR3 protein: CASSLGSQTTGELFF; CDR3 DNA: TGTGCCAGCAGCTTAGGGTCACAAACCACCGGGGAGCTGTTTTTT
V gene: TRBV5-1; D gene: .; clone size: .; J gene: TRBJ1-4; CDR3 protein: CASSLRRGLDEKLFF; CDR3 DNA: TGCGCCAGCAGCTTACGGAGGGGTTTAGACGAAAAACTGTTTTTT
V gene: TRBV11-3; D gene: TRBD2; clone size: .; J gene: TRBJ2-7; CDR3 protein: CASSGTSGSISYEQYF; CDR3 DNA: TGTGCCAGCAGCGGCACCAGCGGGAGTATATCCTACGAGCAGTACTTC
V gene: TRBV28; D gene: .; clone size: .; J gene: TRBJ1-1; CDR3 protein: CASSFGGTTPEAFF; CDR3 DNA: TGTGCCAGCAGTTTTGGGGGCACCACTCCTGAAGCTTTCTTT
V gene: TRBV18; D gene: .; clone size: .; J gene: TRBJ1-1; CDR3 protein: CASSPPQGNTEAFF; CDR3 DNA: TGTGCCAGCTCACCACCGCAGGGAAACACTGAAGCTTTCTTT
V gene: TRBV30; D gene: TRBD2; clone size: .; J gene: TRBJ2-5; CDR3 protein: CAWSVFGIAWEGETQYF; CDR3 DNA: TGTGCCTGGAGTGTATTTGGGATCGCCTGGGAGGGAGAGACCCAGTACTTC
V gene: TRBV5-6; D gene: .; clone size: .; J gene: TRBJ1-1; CDR3 protein: CASSFIRTEAFF; CDR3 DNA: TGTGCCAGCAGCTTTATCAGAACTGAAGCTTTCTTT
V gene: TRBV6-6; D gene: .; clone size: few; J gene: TRBJ2-2; CDR3 protein: CASSPETRPGELFF; CDR3 DNA: TGTGCCAGCAGCCCAGAGACTAGACCCGGGGAGCTGTTTTTT
V gene: TRBV7-2; D gene: .; clone size: .; J gene: TRBJ1-1; CDR3 protein: CASSHSRGPLLNTEAFF; CDR3 DNA: TGTGCCAGCAGCCATTCCAGGGGACCTCTCTTGAACACTGAAGCTTTCTTT